These T cell receptor beta chains were read from a single sample in a study of blood T cells in healthy people across ages. TCRdb recomputed calls from the 5' RACE reads with MiXCR, one row per CDR3 protein. Among over 600,000 distinct CDR3 sequences listed, about half were seen once. Sequenced sample: blood. These receptors were collected from a man older than 75 in good health. The CDR3 runs from the conserved cysteine through the conserved F or W. The D gene is left open where the match is weak. Some rows have no size entry. The others give once, few or many, or a class for an expanded clone.

j_gene	d_gene	abundance	v_gene	CDR3nt	CDR3aa
TRBJ2-1	-	many	TRBV30	TGTGCCTGGAGTCCAGCGCGCTATGAGCAGTTCTTC	CAWSPARYEQFF
TRBJ1-1	-	few	TRBV6-2/TRBV6-3	TGTGCCAGCAGTTACTCGATGGGGGGGGTGATGAACACTGAAGCTTTCTTT	CASSYSMGGVMNTEAFF
TRBJ1-1	TRBD1	-	TRBV29-1	TGCAGCGGAGGACAGGGTTTGATGAACACTGAAGCTTTCTTT	CSGGQGLMNTEAFF
TRBJ2-7	TRBD2	-	TRBV7-2	TGTGCCAGCAGCCCCCCCGTTACTCCGGGAGGGCCAGTGTACGAGCAGTACTTC	CASSPPVTPGGPVYEQYF
TRBJ2-3	TRBD2	-	TRBV7-2	TGTGCCAGCGGAAGCGGGGGGGCGGGTACGCAGTATTTT	CASGSGGAGTQYF
TRBJ2-5	-	few	TRBV11-3	TGTGCCAGCAGCCCCAGGGTCCTCCAAGAGACCCAGTACTTC	CASSPRVLQETQYF
TRBJ2-1	TRBD2	-	TRBV5-1	TGCGCCAGCAGCTTGAGCAGCGGGAGGCCTGAGCAGTTCTTC	CASSLSSGRPEQFF
TRBJ2-1	-	many	TRBV7-8	TGTGCCAGCAGCTCAGAGACAATGGGCCTTAATGAGCAGTTCTTC	CASSSETMGLNEQFF
TRBJ2-1	TRBD2	-	TRBV25-1	TGTGCCAGCAGTGACCTGGGACTAGCGGGAGATGGTAATGAGCAGTTCTTC	CASSDLGLAGDGNEQFF
TRBJ2-3	-	-	TRBV3-1	TGTGCCAGCAGCCAAGATGGACCAGCGGAATACGCAGATACGCAGTATTTT	CASSQDGPAEYADTQYF
TRBJ1-4	TRBD1	-	TRBV20-1	TGCAGTGCAGACAGGGTTACTAATGAAAAACTGTTTTTT	CSADRVTNEKLFF
TRBJ2-7	TRBD2	-	TRBV12-3/TRBV12-4	TGTGCCAGCAGCTCAACAGGACTAGCGGGAAATCGGCCCTACGAGCAGTACTTC	CASSSTGLAGNRPYEQYF
TRBJ2-7	TRBD2	-	TRBV5-5	TGTGCCAGCAGCCCCGGGTGGACTAGCGACTTCTACAATGAGCAGTACTTC	CASSPGWTSDFYNEQYF
TRBJ2-7	TRBD2	-	TRBV7-2	TGTGCCAGCAGCTCGGGACTAGCGACCGAGCAGTACTTC	CASSSGLATEQYF
TRBJ2-3	TRBD2	-	TRBV20-1	TGCAGTGCTAGAGTCGCCCAGGCTAGCGGGAGTCGAGCAACGCAGTATTTT	CSARVAQASGSRATQYF
TRBJ2-1	TRBD2	-	TRBV5-1	TGCGCCAGCAGCCTCGGGACCGAGGTACTAGCGGACAATGAGCAGTTCTTC	CASSLGTEVLADNEQFF
TRBJ2-6	-	few	TRBV3-1	TGTGCCAGCAGCCGGGACATAGCTGGGGCCAACGTCCTGACTTTC	CASSRDIAGANVLTF
TRBJ2-1	-	once	TRBV7-8	TGTGCCAGCCTGGGCAATGGTGAGCAGTTCTTC	CASLGNGEQFF
TRBJ1-5	TRBD1	few	TRBV20-1	TGCAGTGCTAGAGATAATTATCAGGGGGGACAGCCCCAGCATTTT	CSARDNYQGGQPQHF
TRBJ2-7	-	few	TRBV6-5	TGTGCCAGCAGTTACAATACGGCTCCCTACGAGCAGTACTTC	CASSYNTAPYEQYF
TRBJ1-2	-	-	TRBV18	TGTGCCAGCTCACTATTGCTCGACGAGGGCTACACCTTC	CASSLLLDEGYTF
TRBJ2-1	TRBD2	-	TRBV29-1	TGCAGCGTTCCCCCGGGGCTAGCGGTAGGAAATGAGCAGTTCTTC	CSVPPGLAVGNEQFF
TRBJ2-7	-	-	TRBV20-1	TGCAGTGCCGAGGGCCGTAGTACAAAGCAGTACTTC	CSAEGRSTKQYF
TRBJ1-1	-	-	TRBV14	TGTGCCAGCAGCCAATTGAGGGGGTTAAACACTGAAGCTTTCTTT	CASSQLRGLNTEAFF
TRBJ2-7	TRBD2	-	TRBV29-1	TGCAGCGTCTCTAGCGGGAGGAGGAATGAGCAGTACTTC	CSVSSGRRNEQYF
TRBJ2-5	-	-	TRBV20-1	TGCAGTGCTAGAGCGACTAGTGGCATTCGGTACTTC	CSARATSGIRYF
TRBJ2-5	-	-	TRBV5-6	TGTGCCAGCAGCGCCCCGGGACGGATCCAAGAGACCCAGTACTTC	CASSAPGRIQETQYF
TRBJ1-6	TRBD1	few	TRBV20-1	TGCAGTGCTCAGCCAGGGGGCTATTATTCACCCCTCCACTTT	CSAQPGGYYSPLHF
TRBJ2-7	TRBD2	few	TRBV18	TGTGCCAGCTCACCACGACTAGCGGACTCCTACGAGCAGTACTTC	CASSPRLADSYEQYF
TRBJ2-5	TRBD2	-	TRBV20-1	TGCAGTGCTAGGGGGACTAGCGGGATCGTTCAAGAGACCCAGTACTTC	CSARGTSGIVQETQYF
TRBJ2-5	TRBD2	many	TRBV12-3/TRBV12-4	TGTGCCAGCAGTTTAGGACTAGCGGGAAGAGAGCAGTACTTC	CASSLGLAGREQYF
TRBJ1-5	TRBD1	-	TRBV18	TGTGCCAGCTCACCACGCCAGGGGGCAGGGGGCAATCAGCCCCAGCATTTT	CASSPRQGAGGNQPQHF
TRBJ2-3	-	-	TRBV20-1	TGCAGTGCTAGAGACCCATTACTCGGGAGCACAGATACGCAGTATTTT	CSARDPLLGSTDTQYF
TRBJ1-2	TRBD1	-	TRBV15	TGTGCCACCAGCCTCACTTACCCTCGGGCCGGGACAGGGACAAATGGCTACACCTTC	CATSLTYPRAGTGTNGYTF
TRBJ2-5	TRBD2	-	TRBV29-1	TGCAGCGTTGAACGGGTTGCGGGAGGCTTCTACAATGAGCAGTACTTC	CSVERVAGGFYNEQYF
TRBJ2-1	-	-	TRBV5-1	TGCGCCAGCAGCTTGGAGGGGGAAGGGCAGTTCTTC	CASSLEGEGQFF
TRBJ2-4	TRBD2	-	TRBV9	TGTGCCAGCAGCGAGTTAGCGGGAGTTCTCTACAATGAGCAGTACTTC	CASSELAGVLYNEQYF
TRBJ2-3	TRBD1	-	TRBV9	TGTGCCAGCAGCGTAGTGGGGACAGGGGGCACAGATACGCAGTATTTT	CASSVVGTGGTDTQYF
TRBJ1-6	TRBD1	-	TRBV6-2/TRBV6-3	TGTGCCAGCAGATCCGGGACAGGGTGGAATTCACCCCTCCACTTT	CASRSGTGWNSPLHF
TRBJ1-2	-	-	TRBV12-5	TGTGCTAGTGGTGTGGGGAATGGCTACACCTTC	CASGVGNGYTF